The present entry profiles one TCR beta chain with its context. This may stem from a read error, because a much larger clone lies one nucleotide away. Germline loops: CDR1 SNHLY, CDR2 FYNNEI. This CDR3 has 15 amino acids. The germline V and J ends were trimmed by 10 bases and 5 bases, with 21 bases remaining between them. Alpha- and beta-chain coverage of first-strand cDNA came from TRAV- and TRBV-specific primers. It was with a constant-region primer and a V-primer adapter that TCRs were amplified over roughly 20 PCR cycles. TCRdb re-analysed the reads in MiXCR, keeping a single row per CDR3 protein. The sample has around 90,000 distinct CDR3 sequences; 15% to 20% are singletons. This specimen belongs to a study of low-dose radiotherapy and immunotherapy resistance in tumors. Study in general: Given every two weeks, intravenous cyclophosphamide 200 mg/m2 preceded radiation and immunotherapy by one day.

Indicated time point: before trial treatment. It was nivolumab, ipilimumab, aspirin, low-dose cyclophosphamide and low-dose radiotherapy that donors received. Solid tumors that lacked tumor-infiltrating lymphocytes and were advanced were present in eligible patients. The rearrangement joins TRBV2 to TRBJ2-1; possibly TRBD1 or TRBD2 for D (5 bases each). The sample was PBMCs, taken before treatment. This TCR derives from a male donor with prostate cancer. CDR3 sequence reads: CAIIRQRSRNNEQFF. The CDR3 DNA sequence: TGTGCCATCATACGACAGCGGAGTAGAAACAATGAGCAGTTCTTC.